The present T cell receptor beta chain was sequenced within a study of T cell repertoires in cytomegalovirus infection. Study findings and constraints: Accumulated public TCR beta family frequency recognized individuals carrying CMV together with the relevant HLA.

This clonotype has ten or more counts. What it binds is not known. One entry per CDR3 protein results from TCRdb running MiXCR on the reads. The table shows around 300,000 distinct CDR3 sequences, with over 7.5% occurring only once. CDR3 length: 15 residues. Germline V gene data show CDR1 as MNHEY and CDR2 as SVGAGI. V lost 0 bases to trimming and J lost 3 bases; unmatched junction nucleotides: 5. Sequences were obtained from PBMCs. The sequence was collected from a human donor in good health (CMV status not recorded). Some clones in this sample may be carry-over from other donors' samples. This chain joins TRBV6-5 and TRBJ2-7; 7 bases fit TRBD2. The CDR3 DNA follows: TGTGCCAGCAGTTACTCGATTTCGGGGGGCTACGAGCAGTACTTC. Residues: CASSYSISGGYEQYF.